A selection of T cell receptor beta chains follows, all from one sample in a study of CD4 T cells in relation to SARS-CoV-2 and coronaviruses. Sequenced by immunoSEQ multiplex PCR; TCRdb stores in-frame clones only, minus some. This sample has 15,000 to 20,000 clones, with around 78% found just once. Their antigen targets remain unknown. The sample consisted of CD4+ T cells from PBMCs, cultured in vitro. These receptors came from a human donor in good health. Both conserved end residues are part of each CDR3. A D gene is named only where the DNA matches it firmly. Not all rows give a size; the values are once, few, many and, for expanded clones, a class.

V	D	size	J	DNA	CDR3
TRBV5-1	NA	NA	TRBJ1-4	TGCGCCAGCAGCTTGAGCTCAACTAATGAAAAACTGTTTTTT	CASSLSSTNEKLFF
TRBV7-8	NA	NA	TRBJ2-1	TGTGCCAGCAGCTTAGATAGGGGCAACAGGGTGCAGTTCTTC	CASSLDRGNRVQFF
TRBV6-1	NA	NA	TRBJ1-4	TGTGCCAGCAGTGATCCTCATCAGCAGTTAGGACTGTTTTTT	CASSDPHQQLGLFF
TRBV18	NA	NA	TRBJ1-1	TGTGCCAGCTCACCAGGGGAGAACACTGAAGCTTTCTTT	CASSPGENTEAFF
TRBV21-1	NA	NA	TRBJ2-1	TGTGCCAGCAGCGTTCACATCAATGAGCAGTTCTTC	CASSVHINEQFF
TRBV12-3/TRBV12-4	TRBD1	NA	TRBJ1-1	TGTGCCAGCAGTTCTACCGGGACAGTCGAAGCTTTCTTT	CASSSTGTVEAFF
TRBV5-1	NA	NA	TRBJ1-1	TGCGCCAGCAGCTTGGCTAGGGCGGGTGAAGCTTTCTTT	CASSLARAGEAFF
TRBV3-1/TRBV3-2	NA	NA	TRBJ1-5	TGTGCCAGCAGCGACGGTGGGCAGCCCCAGCATTTT	CASSDGGQPQHF
TRBV7-2	TRBD1	NA	TRBJ1-1	TGTGCCAGCAGACGCAGGGGGTCACTCGCAGCTTTCTTT	CASRRRGSLAAFF
TRBV2	TRBD2	NA	TRBJ2-2	TGTGCCAGCAGTGAAGGTAGCGGGAGGATAGTTTCCGGGGAGCTGTTTTTT	CASSEGSGRIVSGELFF
TRBV10-2	TRBD1	NA	TRBJ2-2	TGCGCCAGCACCACCGACAGGGTCCAACTAGTGGCCGGGGAGCTGTTTTTT	CASTTDRVQLVAGELFF
TRBV10-1	NA	once	TRBJ1-1	TGCGCCAGCAGTCAGGGCACTGAAGCTTTCTTT	CASSQGTEAFF
TRBV19	NA	NA	TRBJ1-1	TGTGCCAGTAGTATAGTTTTCGGAAGTCCCACTGAAGCTTTCTTT	CASSIVFGSPTEAFF
TRBV2	NA	NA	TRBJ2-5	TGTGCCAGCGTGGGAGGAACTAAACAAGAGACCCAGTACTTC	CASVGGTKQETQYF
TRBV5-1	TRBD1	once	TRBJ2-1	TGCGCCAGCAGCTGGGCAGGGGGTCAAAATGAGCAGTTCTTC	CASSWAGGQNEQFF
TRBV6-1	NA	NA	TRBJ1-6	TGTGCCAGCTTTCCGTCGGATAATTCACCCCTCCACTTT	CASFPSDNSPLHF
TRBV4-1	NA	NA	TRBJ2-5	TGCGCCAGCAGCCAAGAATTGTTAGTCCCGGAGACCCAGTACTTC	CASSQELLVPETQYF
TRBV3-1/TRBV3-2	NA	NA	TRBJ2-5	TGTGCCAGCAGCCAGGGCCAAGAGACCCAGTACTTC	CASSQGQETQYF